The 3 T cell receptor beta chains in this list originate from one sample, sequenced in a study of CD8+ T cells in alopecia areata. Sequencing relied on a cDNA template that was reverse transcribed from extracted RNA. The data were produced by immunoSEQ multiplex PCR, yet TCRdb's version contains in-frame clones alone and is incomplete. The sample consists of approximately 150,000 clones, around 57% of them appearing once. Sequenced input: CD4+ T cells sorted from blood. These receptor sequences come from a human donor in good health.

The rearrangement joins TRBV19 to TRBJ2-7; 7 bases map to TRBD2. The V gene's germline CDR1 is LNHDA and CDR2 SQIVND (reference sequence). V trimming: 5 bases; J trimming: 4 bases; junction bases outside the gene matches: 11. The CDR3 runs to 15 residues. CDR3 sequence (DNA): TGTGCCAGTAGTGCCTCACTAGCGCCTAGTTACGAGCAGTACTTC. Translating it yields CASSASLAPSYEQYF.

CDR3 sequence reads: CASSPLPTNYPDRRRVNIQYF. For the CDR3, the DNA is TGTGCCAGCTCACCACTACCTACCAATTACCCGGACAGGAGGAGGGTTAACATTCAGTACTTC. The rearrangement links TRBV18 to TRBJ2-4, with TRBD1 as a possible D gene (7 bases). CDR1 and CDR2 (germline): KGHSH, LQKENI. Trimming took off 1 base at V and 7 bases at J, with 32 bases between the two ends. The CDR3 totals 21 residues.

The V gene is TRBV25-1, the J gene TRBJ1-4, with 9 nucleotides matching TRBD1. Germline CDR1 and CDR2: MGHDK and SYGVNS. CDR3 length: 17 amino acids. J lost 2 bases, V lost 7 bases, and 11 bases had no gene match. For the CDR3, the DNA is TGTGCCAGCACAGCGGGACAGGGAGGATGGACTAATGAAAAACTGTTTTTT. Translated, it gives CASTAGQGGWTNEKLFF.